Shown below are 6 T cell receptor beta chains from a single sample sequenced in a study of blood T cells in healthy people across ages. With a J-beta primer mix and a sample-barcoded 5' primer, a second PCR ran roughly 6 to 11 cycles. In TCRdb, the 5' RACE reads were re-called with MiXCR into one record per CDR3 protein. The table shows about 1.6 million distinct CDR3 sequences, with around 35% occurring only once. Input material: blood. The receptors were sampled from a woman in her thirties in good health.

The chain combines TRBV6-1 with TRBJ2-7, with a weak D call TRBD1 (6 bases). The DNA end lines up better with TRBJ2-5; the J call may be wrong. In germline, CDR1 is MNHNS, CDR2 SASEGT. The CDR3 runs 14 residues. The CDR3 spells CASSDARGAETQYF. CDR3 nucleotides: TGTGCCAGCAGTGATGCCAGGGGAGCGGAGACCCAGTACTTC.

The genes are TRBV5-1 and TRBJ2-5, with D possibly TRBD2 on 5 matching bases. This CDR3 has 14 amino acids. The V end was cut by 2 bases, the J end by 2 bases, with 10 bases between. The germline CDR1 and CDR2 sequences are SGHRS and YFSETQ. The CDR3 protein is CASSFGLEQETQYF. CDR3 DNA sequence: TGCGCCAGCAGCTTCGGACTGGAACAAGAGACCCAGTACTTC.

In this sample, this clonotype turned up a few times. CDR3 residues: CSVVRYGTGKEGTEAFF. DNA for the CDR3: TGCAGCGTAGTAAGGTACGGGACAGGGAAAGAGGGCACTGAAGCTTTCTTT. V and J are TRBV29-1 and TRBJ1-1; 9 bases fit TRBD1. The germline V gene encodes CDR1 SQVTM and CDR2 ANQGSEA. V shed 6 bases, J shed 4 bases, and the junction held 18 bases outside the gene matches. The CDR3 consists of 17 residues.

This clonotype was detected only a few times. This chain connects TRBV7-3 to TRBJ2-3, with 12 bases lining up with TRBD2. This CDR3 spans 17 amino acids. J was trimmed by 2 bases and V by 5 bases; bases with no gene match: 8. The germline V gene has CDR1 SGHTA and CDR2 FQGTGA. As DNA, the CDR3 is TGTGCCAGCAGCCATTACGGACTAGCGGGGACCACAGATACGCAGTATTTT. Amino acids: CASSHYGLAGTTDTQYF.

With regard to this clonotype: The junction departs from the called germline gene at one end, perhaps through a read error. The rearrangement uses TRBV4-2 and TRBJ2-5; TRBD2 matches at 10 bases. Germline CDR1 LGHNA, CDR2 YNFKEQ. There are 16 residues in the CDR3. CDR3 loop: CASNQDPSGGEETQYF. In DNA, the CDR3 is TGTGCCAGCAACCAAGATCCCAGCGGGGGGGAGGAGACCCAGTACTTC.

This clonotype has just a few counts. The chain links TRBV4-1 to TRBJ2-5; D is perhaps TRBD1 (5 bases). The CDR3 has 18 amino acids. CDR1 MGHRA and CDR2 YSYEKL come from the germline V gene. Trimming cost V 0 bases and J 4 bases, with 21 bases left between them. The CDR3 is CASSQDERRAGSRETQYF. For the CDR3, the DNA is TGCGCCAGCAGCCAAGACGAGCGAAGGGCAGGGTCTCGAGAGACCCAGTACTTC.